The 22 T cell receptor beta chains below all came from one sample that was sequenced in a study of HIV-infected patients and healthy controls. About 500 ng RNA was reverse transcribed with alpha and beta constant-region primers. Each of the alpha and beta chains got its own library through chain-specific third strand synthesis with indices. TCRdb passed the 5' RACE reads through MiXCR, listing each CDR3 protein once. The table includes about 8,600 distinct CDR3 sequences, roughly 9% detected once. Follow-up blood was drawn about 14 weeks, roughly three months, after antiretroviral therapy began. All unsorted peripheral T cells were captured because whole blood was used without fractionation. Sequenced material: blood, taken during antiretroviral therapy. Source of these receptors: an adult with HIV infection.

This clonotype occurred once. The DNA of the CDR3 is TGTGCCTGGAGTCAGGGGGAAGGTCAGCCCCAGCATTTT. Protein: CAWSQGEGQPQHF. The chain couples TRBV30 to TRBJ1-5; 7 bases agree with TRBD1. This CDR3 comprises 13 residues. The germline V gene encodes CDR1 GTSNPN and CDR2 SVGIG (reference sequence). With V trimmed by 2 bases and J by 6 bases, 4 bases remained unmatched. Looking up the rest from reference TRBV30 and TRBJ1-5 gives the full variable domain: SQTIHQWPATLVQPVGSPLSLECTVEGTSNPNLYWYRQAAGRGLQLLFYSVGIGQISSEVPQNLSASRPQDRQFILSSKKLLLSDSGFYLCAWSQGEGQPQHFGDGTRLSIL.

This clonotype rates as medium-sized. The chain employs TRBV20-1 and TRBJ2-2, with D possibly matching TRBD2 (6 bases). This CDR3 comprises 17 residues. V shed 1 base and J shed 0 bases, with 15 bases lying between them. CDR1 and CDR2 (germline): DFQATT, SNEGSKA (reference sequence). The CDR3 DNA reads TGCAGTGCTAGAGGCGGATTAGCGGTAGCGAACACCGGGGAGCTGTTTTTT. It translates to CSARGGLAVANTGELFF.

In this sample, this clonotype turned up many times. This chain connects TRBV28 to TRBJ2-3, with TRBD2 identical over 8 bases. The CDR3 runs 14 residues. V gave up 8 bases and J gave up 2 bases; unmatched junction bases: 6. CDR1 is MDHEN and CDR2 is SYDVKM in the germline V gene. Here the CDR3 DNA reads TGTGCCAGCCGGCGGGGGGACAACACAGATACGCAGTATTTT. This gives the protein CASRRGDNTDTQYF.

This clonotype was detected many times. The rearrangement joins TRBV6-2 or TRBV6-3 to TRBJ2-1; TRBD2 matches at 10 bases. J was trimmed by 4 bases and V by 5 bases; bases with no gene match: 5. The CDR3 loop spans 15 amino acids. CDR1 and CDR2 (germline): MNHEY, SVGEGT. The CDR3 DNA reads as TGTGCCAGCAGTGACGGACTAGCGGATTACAATGAGCAGTTCTTC. Translation gives CASSDGLADYNEQFF.

This clonotype was detected ten times or more. The CDR3 region is CSARVGSGANVLTF. The CDR3 nucleotides are TGCAGTGCTAGAGTTGGCTCTGGGGCCAACGTCCTGACTTTC. J is TRBJ2-6 and V is TRBV20-1; no definite D call. The CDR3 loop spans 14 amino acids. The germline gives CDR1 DFQATT, CDR2 SNEGSKA (reference sequence). V was trimmed by 1 base and J by 0 bases, leaving 4 bases between them.

This clonotype has a count of ten or more. The chain is built from TRBV29-1 and TRBJ2-5, with 7 bases fitting TRBD2. This CDR3 is built from 13 residues. Germline V gene sequence: CDR1 SQVTM, CDR2 ANQGSEA. J gave up 3 bases and V 5 bases, and 6 bases lay outside the gene matches. CDR3 in amino acids: CSVRLAPKETQYF. DNA of the CDR3: TGCAGCGTTAGACTAGCCCCTAAAGAGACCCAGTACTTC.

Judged by abundance, this clonotype is medium-sized. The chain has TRBV29-1 and TRBJ2-6; D gene unclear. V lost 6 bases and J 2 bases, leaving 5 bases between the germline ends. The CDR3 is 12 residues long. Germline CDR1 is SQVTM and CDR2 is ANQGSEA. The CDR3 nucleotides are TGCAGCGTCGATCCTGGGGCCAACGTCCTGACTTTC. Translated, it gives CSVDPGANVLTF.

This chain joins TRBV13 and TRBJ2-1; 7 bases agree with TRBD1. Looked up from germline, CDR1 is PRHDT and CDR2 is FYEKMQ (reference sequence). The CDR3 contains 14 residues. The J segment lost 5 bases and the V segment lost 3 bases, leaving 4 bases of the junction unmatched. The CDR3 DNA reads as TGTGCCAGCAGCTTGAAACAGGGGCACAATGAGCAGTTCTTC. It is translated as CASSLKQGHNEQFF.

This clonotype showed up many times. CDR3 in amino acids: CASSRTGDYGYTF. The CDR3 DNA follows: TGTGCCAGTAGTCGGACAGGGGATTATGGCTACACCTTC. This rearrangement joins TRBV19 to TRBJ1-2, with 9 bases lining up with TRBD1. CDR1 and CDR2 (germline): LNHDA, SQIVND (reference sequence). The ends lost 5 bases at V and 5 bases at J; junction bases unmatched: 3. CDR3 length: 13 amino acids.

In this sample, this clonotype is medium-sized. The chain combines TRBV7-8 with TRBJ1-4; D unclear. This CDR3 contains 15 residues. Germline CDR1 and CDR2: SGHVS and FQNEAQ. Trimming shortened V by 4 bases and J by 4 bases, and 13 bases separated the two germline ends. The CDR3 region has the DNA TGTGCCAGCAGCTCAGACTCAGGTTATAATGAAAAACTGTTTTTT. This gives the protein CASSSDSGYNEKLFF.

This clonotype was observed at least ten times. The chain has TRBV28 and TRBJ2-5; 10 positions agree with TRBD1. The CDR3 totals 16 residues. The V gene's germline CDR1 is MDHEN and CDR2 SYDVKM. J lost 2 bases, V lost 5 bases, and 8 bases had no gene match. The CDR3 region is CASSPPGQGIQETQYF. DNA of the CDR3: TGTGCCAGCAGTCCTCCGGGACAGGGGATTCAAGAGACCCAGTACTTC.

This clonotype is labeled as medium-sized. The rearrangement joins TRBV18 to TRBJ2-7; D is perhaps TRBD1 (6 bases). V was cut by 2 bases and J by 3 bases, with 11 bases left in between. The germline gives CDR1 KGHSH, CDR2 LQKENI. The CDR3 consists of 14 residues. The CDR3 reads CASSPSGTNYEQYF. CDR3 bases: TGTGCCAGCTCACCATCGGGGACAAACTACGAGCAGTACTTC.

The rearrangement uses TRBV20-1 and TRBJ2-7; D is possibly TRBD1 (6 bases). CDR1 is DFQATT, CDR2 SNEGSKA, per germline (reference sequence). The CDR3 loop spans 14 amino acids. Trimming cost V 0 bases and J 3 bases, with 12 bases left between them. In DNA form, the CDR3 reads TGCAGTGCTAGAGATCTTCAGGGGAACTACGAGCAGTACTTC. Protein: CSARDLQGNYEQYF.

By its share, this clonotype is medium-sized. This chain joins TRBV18 and TRBJ2-1, with a weak D call TRBD2 (5 bases). The CDR3 runs to 13 residues. CDR1 is KGHSH, CDR2 LQKENI, per germline. Trimming removed 11 bases from V and 1 base from J, with 12 bases in between. The CDR3 sequence is CAGRGNSYNEQFF. CDR3 coding DNA: TGTGCCGGTCGGGGTAATTCCTACAATGAGCAGTTCTTC.

The chain joins TRBV6-6 to TRBJ1-3, with D hard to call. Germline CDR1 and CDR2: MNHNY and SVGAGI (reference sequence). Trimming removed 0 bases at V and 0 bases at J, with 12 bases between. The CDR3 consists of 17 residues. The CDR3 region has the DNA TGTGCCAGCAGTTACTCCTCAGAGACCTACTCTGGAAACACCATATATTTT. Its protein product is CASSYSSETYSGNTIYF.

This clonotype came up many times. The V call is TRBV19, the J call TRBJ2-1, with TRBD2 matching over 10 bases. From germline, CDR1 is LNHDA and CDR2 SQIVND (reference sequence). V was clipped by 7 bases and J by 4 bases; unmatched bases: 7. This CDR3 contains 15 residues. CDR3 region: CASMAGAGGYNEQFF. CDR3 in DNA: TGTGCCAGTATGGCCGGAGCGGGGGGGTACAATGAGCAGTTCTTC.

This clonotype has ten or more counts. This chain links TRBV9 with TRBJ2-7, with 9 positions matching TRBD2. Germline V CDR1 and CDR2: SGDLS, YYNGEE. The trim removed 0 bases at V and 5 bases at J, leaving 3 bases unmatched. This CDR3 spans 14 amino acids. Written as DNA, the CDR3 is TGTGCCAGCAGCGTAGGAGTAGCGGGAGACGAGCAGTACTTC. It yields the protein CASSVGVAGDEQYF.

In its sample, this clonotype ranks as medium-sized. V is TRBV20-1 and J is TRBJ2-2, with a weak D call TRBD1 (7 bases). Deletions cut 2 bases from V and 7 bases from J, with 8 bases between. This CDR3 contains 12 residues. CDR1 is DFQATT, CDR2 SNEGSKA, per germline (reference sequence). CDR3: CSARQGGGELFF. The DNA of the CDR3 is TGCAGTGCTAGACAGGGGGGCGGGGAGCTGTTTTTT.

This clonotype has a count of ten or more. The chain employs TRBV6-1 and TRBJ1-4; unclear D gene. Per germline, CDR1 MNHNS and CDR2 SASEGT. The CDR3 loop spans 14 amino acids. Trimming removed 7 bases at V and 0 bases at J, with 9 bases between. CDR3: CASMDRTTNEKLFF. The CDR3 nucleotides are TGTGCCAGCATGGACCGGACAACTAATGAAAAACTGTTTTTT.

This clonotype was seen repeatedly, ten times or more. The chain links TRBV2 to TRBJ1-5; D is unresolved. V dropped 6 bases and J dropped 0 bases, with 12 bases sitting between them. This CDR3 comprises 15 residues. The germline CDR1 and CDR2 sequences are SNHLY and FYNNEI. CDR3 sequence: CASSSSRGSNQPQHF. DNA of the CDR3: TGTGCCAGCAGCTCGTCCCGCGGTAGCAATCAGCCCCAGCATTTT.

This clonotype occurred many times. The gene calls are TRBV12-3 or TRBV12-4 and TRBJ1-5, with D unresolved. With 4 bases removed from V and 5 bases from J, the gap between germline ends came to 15 bases. CDR3 length equals 15 residues. Here the CDR3 reads CASSSEGDEYQPQHF. In DNA form, the CDR3 reads TGTGCCAGCAGTTCGGAGGGAGACGAATATCAGCCCCAGCATTTT.

The chain joins TRBV24-1 to TRBJ2-2; unclear D gene. There are 15 residues in the CDR3. Germline loops: CDR1 KGHDR, CDR2 SFDVKD. With 4 bases removed from V and 4 bases from J, the gap between germline ends came to 12 bases. The CDR3, as DNA: TGTGCCACCAGTGACCCCATACTATCCACCGGGGAGCTGTTTTTT. It yields the protein CATSDPILSTGELFF.